This is a list of T cell receptor beta chains from one sample in a study of T cells in Graves' hyperthyroidism and ophthalmopathy. One entry per CDR3 protein results from TCRdb running MiXCR on the multiplex PCR reads. This sample has some 420,000 distinct CDR3 sequences; about an eighth occur once, and the top ten carry 5% to 6%. Material for sequencing was blood. The receptors were gathered from a woman in her late teens or twenties with Graves' hyperthyroidism. Both conserved end residues are part of each CDR3.

CDR3aa	j_gene	v_gene
CASGTGGVYNEQFF	TRBJ2-1	TRBV19
CASSGLASGELFF	TRBJ2-2	TRBV11-3
CASSLTGQENTGELFF	TRBJ2-2	TRBV5-6
CASSSHRDRGGSSTDTQYF	TRBJ2-3	TRBV7-2
CSAVALGGAGFNEQFF	TRBJ2-1	TRBV20-1
CASSFLESLRNTEAFF	TRBJ1-1	TRBV27
CSARPTSGRYNEQFF	TRBJ2-1	TRBV20-1
CAWSVGQGGETQYF	TRBJ2-5	TRBV30
CASSHLSPPLHF	TRBJ1-6	TRBV3-1
CASTLAGALDTQYF	TRBJ2-3	TRBV28
CASSLGGRNTQHF	-	TRBV7-9
CASSLAGTGRGGYTF	TRBJ1-2	TRBV12-3/TRBV12-4
CASSQRRGGEQYF	TRBJ2-7	TRBV3-1
CAWSIDRGKLFF	TRBJ1-4	TRBV30
CASSPGDRGTEAFF	TRBJ1-1	TRBV11-1
CAGPWGGVGYEQYF	TRBJ2-7	TRBV28
CASSYSNRGQNTEAFF	TRBJ1-1	TRBV6-2/TRBV6-3
CATSQASGNTIYF	TRBJ1-3	TRBV24-1
CASSPFSGEGSYNEQFF	TRBJ2-1	TRBV11-3
CSGTKGTSGRGGYNEQFF	TRBJ2-1	TRBV20-1
CASSPTQSGGYTF	TRBJ1-2	TRBV6-1